Reported below is one T cell receptor (beta chain). As yet, its antigen is unknown. The data originate from a study of glioma-infiltrating T cells after dendritic cell vaccination. This CDR3 region has 15 residues. Germline V lookup: CDR1 SGHNT, CDR2 YYREEE (reference sequence). The junction had 9 bases not matched to a gene; V was cut back by 4 bases and J by 8 bases. Regarding the study as a whole: The cohort had few patients with full blood and tumor sets.

Only in-frame clones appear in the TCRdb table, and some are missing; sequencing was by immunoSEQ multiplex PCR. The profile shows 93,000 or so clones, about 80% of them singletons. The source of this sequence is a human donor with glioblastoma. Sequences were derived from blood, sampled before dendritic cell vaccination. The genes are TRBV5-4 and TRBJ2-1, with 10 positions matching TRBD2. CDR3 bases: TGTGCCAGCAGCCCTAAGCGGGGGGGCAACTATGAGCAGTTCTTC. Amino acids: CASSPKRGGNYEQFF.